One T cell receptor beta chain is described in this entry. Germline values: CDR1 SGHVS, CDR2 FQNEAQ. The V gene lost 5 bases and the J gene lost 0 bases, with 11 bases spanning the gap. This CDR3 comprises 15 residues. This record belongs to a study of OX40 agonist ivuxolimab in advanced cancers. Study in general: Ivuxolimab was delivered to patients intravenously every 2 weeks at doses spanning 0.01 to 10 mg/kg.

Data came from immunoSEQ multiplex PCR; TCRdb stores just in-frame clones and leaves some out. The sample carries 96,000 or so clones, about 84% recorded once. Sequenced here: CD4+ or CD8+ T cells sorted from blood, sampled in a trial of the OX40 agonist ivuxolimab. The chain uses TRBV7-8 and TRBJ2-4; no definite D call. This sequence originates from an adult with an advanced solid tumor such as melanoma, head and neck, liver or kidney cancer. CDR3 sequence: CASSLDRLAKNIQYF. The CDR3 nucleotides are TGTGCCAGCAGCCTGGATCGCTTAGCCAAAAACATTCAGTACTTC.